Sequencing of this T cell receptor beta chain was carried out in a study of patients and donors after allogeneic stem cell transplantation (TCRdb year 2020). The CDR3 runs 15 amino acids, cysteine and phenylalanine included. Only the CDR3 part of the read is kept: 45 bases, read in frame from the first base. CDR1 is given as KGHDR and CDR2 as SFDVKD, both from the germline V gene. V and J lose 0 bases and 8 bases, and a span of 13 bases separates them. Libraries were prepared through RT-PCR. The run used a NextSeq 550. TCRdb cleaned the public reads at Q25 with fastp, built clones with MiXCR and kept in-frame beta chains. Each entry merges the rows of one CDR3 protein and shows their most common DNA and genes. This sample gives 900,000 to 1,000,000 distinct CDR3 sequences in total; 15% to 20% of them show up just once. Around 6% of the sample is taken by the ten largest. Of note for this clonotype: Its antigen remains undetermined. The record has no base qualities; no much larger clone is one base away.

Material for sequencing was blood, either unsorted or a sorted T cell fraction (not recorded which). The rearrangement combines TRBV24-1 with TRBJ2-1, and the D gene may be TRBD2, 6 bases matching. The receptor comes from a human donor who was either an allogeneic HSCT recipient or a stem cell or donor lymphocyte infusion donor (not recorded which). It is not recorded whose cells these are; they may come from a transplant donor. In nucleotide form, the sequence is TGTGCCACCAGTGATTTGACTAGCCAGGTTGATGAGCAGTTCTTC. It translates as CATSDLTSQVDEQFF.